These T cell receptor beta chains were read from a single sample in a study of T cells in Graves' hyperthyroidism and ophthalmopathy. Each CDR3 protein gets one entry after TCRdb re-called the multiplex PCR reads with MiXCR. Among over 500,000 distinct CDR3 sequences, 17% were seen once, and the ten largest hold 15% to 20%. The source material was blood. These receptors all stem from a woman between 18 and 30 years old with Graves' ophthalmopathy. CDR3s include the opening cysteine and the closing phenylalanine or tryptophan. D genes are given only for firm matches. Size values are once, few and many counts, or a class for expanded clones, and some rows have none.

clone_size	d_call	cdr3_length	v_call	j_call	cdr3_nt	cdr3_aa
many	NA	13	TRBV5-1	TRBJ1-3	TGCGCCAGCAGCGCGTGGACCGGAAACACCATATATTTT	CASSAWTGNTIYF
NA	NA	14	TRBV5-1	TRBJ2-7	TGCGCCAGCAGCTTGGAGGAGGGGGCCGGCGAGCAGTACTTC	CASSLEEGAGEQYF
many	NA	13	TRBV28	TRBJ2-5	TGTGCCAGCTCAGCTCACGAGGAGCAGACCCAGTACTTC	CASSAHEEQTQYF
NA	NA	14	TRBV9	TRBJ2-3	TGTGCCAGCAGCGACCGGGGGGCCGGGGATACGCAGTATTTT	CASSDRGAGDTQYF
many	TRBD2	16	TRBV2	TRBJ2-5	TGTGCCAGCAGCCTCCAACTAGCGGGGGGGCCGGAGACCCAGTACTTC	CASSLQLAGGPETQYF
NA	TRBD2	15	TRBV27	TRBJ2-1	TGTGCCAGCATCTCAGGGTCTAGCGGGGCGAATGAGCAGTTCTTC	CASISGSSGANEQFF
NA	TRBD1	16	TRBV7-2	TRBJ1-6	TGTGCCAGCAGTTCCCGACAGGGGGCGCATAATTCACCCCTCCACTTT	CASSSRQGAHNSPLHF
NA	NA	14	TRBV4-1	TRBJ1-5	TGCGCCAGCAGCCCTGTTGCGGACAATCAGCCCCAGCATTTT	CASSPVADNQPQHF
NA	NA	13	TRBV20-1	TRBJ1-2	TGCAGTGCTAGAGGGGGGCATAGCTATGGCTACACCTTC	CSARGGHSYGYTF
many	NA	14	TRBV5-6	TRBJ1-1	TGTGCCAGCAGCTTCTTCGGCGGGGTGAGGGAAGCTTTCTTT	CASSFFGGVREAFF
few	NA	15	TRBV6-1	TRBJ2-7	TGTGCCAGCAGTTTCACGGGGGTAGGAGCCTACGAGCAGTACTTC	CASSFTGVGAYEQYF
NA	NA	14	TRBV20-1	TRBJ1-1	TGCAGTGCTAGAGAAGGGGACCCCCGCCCTGAAGCTTTCTTT	CSAREGDPRPEAFF
NA	NA	12	TRBV4-1	TRBJ2-5	TGCGCCAGCAGCCAAGATCGGACACCGCCCAACTTC	CASSQDRTPPNF
many	TRBD1	18	TRBV12-3/TRBV12-4	TRBJ2-7	TGTGCCAGCAGTTTACAGGCCATAGTGGGACAGGGGTACTACGAGCAGTACTTC	CASSLQAIVGQGYYEQYF
NA	TRBD2	16	TRBV9	TRBJ2-1	TGTGCCAGCAGCGTATTGGGACTAGCGGTTAACAATGAGCAGTTCTTC	CASSVLGLAVNNEQFF
few	TRBD1	15	TRBV4-3	TRBJ1-2	TGCGCCAGCAGCCAAGATCGTTCAGGGGGCTATGGCTACACCTTC	CASSQDRSGGYGYTF
many	NA	15	TRBV11-2	TRBJ1-5	TGTGCCAGCAGCTTAGGTGTCAGTTCCAATCAGCCCCAGCATTTT	CASSLGVSSNQPQHF
NA	NA	10	TRBV20-1	TRBJ1-4	TGCAGTGCTAGAGACAATCGACTGTTTTTT	CSARDNRLFF
NA	NA	13	TRBV5-1	TRBJ2-2	TGCGCCAGCACCCACAGGGTCACCGGGGAGCTGTTTTTT	CASTHRVTGELFF
NA	NA	15	TRBV27	TRBJ2-3	TGTGCCAGCAGGCCAGCAAGGGGGGCCACAGATACGCAGTATTTT	CASRPARGATDTQYF
few	NA	15	TRBV6-1	TRBJ1-2	TGTGCCAGCAGCCCCACTCCGTCAGGGGTTGCTGGCTACACCTTC	CASSPTPSGVAGYTF